This TCR beta chain was observed in a study of T cells in Graves' hyperthyroidism and ophthalmopathy. For the study at large: Peripheral blood was obtained at initial diagnosis, preceding any treatment.

Amplified TCR beta CDR3 regions came from RNA transcripts. TCR CDR3 regions were first amplified by RT-PCR with HTBI primers. TCRdb used MiXCR to reprocess the multiplex PCR reads, holding one entry per CDR3 protein. The sample holds approximately 600,000 distinct CDR3 sequences, around 21% seen once. Broader study findings: Ophthalmopathy was predicted by the model a median of about 6.5 months ahead of onset. Appearing also in blood were most of the thyroid clonotypes expanded above 0.001.

Germline CDR1 GTSNPN, CDR2 SVGIG (reference sequence). This CDR3 is built from 12 residues. Between the trimmed V and J ends, which lost 1 base and 6 bases, there was a span of 9 bases. Turning to this clonotype: As yet, its antigen is unknown.

The gene calls are TRBV30 and TRBJ1-1; D is possibly TRBD1 (5 bases). Sequences were obtained from blood. This receptor was obtained from a man aged 25-40 years with Graves' ophthalmopathy. The CDR3 coding sequence is TGTGCCTGGAGTGGGGGGTTCCCTGAAGCTTTCTTT. It codes for CAWSGGFPEAFF.